This T cell receptor delta chain appears in the sequencing data of a study of γδ T cells in repeated Plasmodium falciparum infection. Turning to the study itself: Malian gammadelta TCRs were studied during no-transmission periods and across acute malaria episodes.

The study's findings and limits: Repeated controlled infections reportedly drove waves of new clonotype selection in Vdelta2-negative, mostly Vdelta1+, gammadelta repertoires.

Vgamma9/Vdelta2+ and Vdelta2-negative gammadelta T cells were flow-sorted from PBMC for bulk sequencing. This clone was observed a handful of times. Its antigen is not identified. The protein TCRdb lists belongs to a much larger clone and differs from this DNA's translation at residues 5 and 18, which points to a read error; the protein shown is made from the DNA. TCRdb redid the clone calls on the multiplex PCR reads with CATT. The sample contains 40,000 to 55,000 delta-chain clones, roughly 1.9% of which appear only once. The germline V gene encodes CDR1 TSWWSYY and CDR2 QGS. The CDR3 loop spans 23 amino acids.

The chain uses TRDV1 and TRDJ1; 9 nucleotides match TRDD3. The clonotype was recovered from a pool of human donors (malaria-infected and uninfected, not separated). Sequenced input: gamma-delta T cells from blood. CDR3 amino acids: CALGKLGARSYWGTRYYSDKLIF. CDR3 sequence (DNA): TGTGCTCTTGGGAAACTTGGGGCTAGATCGTACTGGGGGACGCGCTATTACTCCGATAAACTCATCTTT.